The 9 T cell receptor beta chains reported below all come from one sample, sequenced in a study of T cells expressing NK-cell markers (dated by TCRdb to 2018 to 2021). Library creation used 5' RACE. The instrument given in TCRdb is Illumina HiSeq 2000. TCRdb reprocessed the reads into one record per CDR3 protein sequence, lacking DNA. The table for this sample shows about 190,000 distinct CDR3 sequences. Jointly, the top ten make up about 19% of the sample. Source material: blood T cells: a sorted CD56 or NKG2C T cell subset, CD4+ or CD8+ T cells, or bulk PBMC T cells (not recorded which). The origin of the receptors is a man aged 18 to 69 in good health.

The V gene is TRBV5-6, the J gene TRBJ2-2; TCRdb proposes TRBD2, but this gene call is untestable without DNA. Germline assignment: CDR1 SGHDT and CDR2 YYEEEE. The CDR3 sequence is 15 residues long. The CDR3 loop reads CASSHPRGGTGELFF.

The chain is built from TRBV10-3 and TRBJ2-7; with no DNA, the TCRdb D assignment of TRBD2 cannot be verified. Germline values: CDR1 ENHRY, CDR2 SYGVKD. The CDR3 contains 14 residues. This CDR3 is CAISGSRGDYEQYF.

This chain links TRBV9 with TRBJ2-2. Germline CDR1 reads SGDLS; CDR2 reads YYNGEE. This CDR3 has 18 amino acids. The CDR3 is CASSVADHTFANTGELFF.

This chain joins TRBV24-1 and TRBJ1-1; the TCRdb call, TRBD1, lacks DNA for checking. Germline lookup yields CDR1 KGHDR and CDR2 SFDVKD. The CDR3 runs 16 residues. The CDR3 loop reads CATSDPKGQGHTEAFF.

The chain joins TRBV5-1 to TRBJ2-2. Germline V gives CDR1 SGHRS, CDR2 YFSETQ. This CDR3 comprises 15 residues. The CDR3 sequence: CASSLLGYTTGELFF.

The chain carries TRBV5-1 and TRBJ1-1; without DNA, the TCRdb call of TRBD1 cannot be checked. Germline loops: CDR1 SGHRS, CDR2 YFSETQ. This CDR3 has 14 residues. The CDR3 region is CACTLDGGYTEAFF.

The CDR3 loop is CASSLAPGGFTEAFF. The chain combines TRBV7-8 with TRBJ1-1; TCRdb indicates TRBD1, and absent DNA this call remains unverified. The CDR3 extends over 15 amino acids. The germline gives CDR1 SGHVS, CDR2 FQNEAQ. Full variable domain (missing parts from reference TRBV7-8 and TRBJ1-1): GAGVSQSPRYKVAKRGQDVALRCDPISGHVSLFWYQQALGQGPEFLTYFQNEAQLDKSGLPSDRFFAERPEGSVSTLKIQRTQQEDSAVYLCASSLAPGGFTEAFFGQGTRLTVV.

The V gene is TRBV27, the J gene TRBJ1-6; TCRdb designates TRBD1, a call that cannot be tested without DNA. The CDR3 has 14 residues. Germline CDR1 MNHEY, CDR2 SMNVEV (reference sequence). The CDR3 spells CASRPGQGFSPLHF.

The V call is TRBV29-1, the J call TRBJ1-3. CDR3 length: 11 amino acids. The germline V gene has CDR1 SQVTM and CDR2 ANQGSEA. This CDR3 reads CSAGWGNTIYF. Drawing the rest from reference TRBV29-1 and TRBJ1-3, the complete variable domain is SAVISQKPSRDICQRGTSLTIQCQVDSQVTMMFWYRQQPGQSLTLIATANQGSEATYESGFVIDKFPISRPNLTFSTLTVSNMSPEDSSIYLCSAGWGNTIYFGEGSWLTVV.